The subject of this entry is one T cell receptor beta chain. The table came from immunoSEQ multiplex PCR; TCRdb's copy has only in-frame clones and leaves some out. The repertoire holds 200,000 to 250,000 clones, with nearly 90% as singletons. The source of the sample is a study of blood T cell repertoires in COVID-19. V lost 2 bases and J 8 bases, leaving 7 bases between the germline ends. The CDR3 consists of 12 residues. Per the germline V gene, CDR1 is KGHSH and CDR2 is LQKENI. The specimen was peripheral blood. The rearrangement links TRBV18 to TRBJ1-5, with unresolved D. The sequence derives from a woman aged 40-49 years who had recovered from COVID-19. The CDR3 is CASSPVGEPQHF. In DNA, the CDR3 is TGTGCCAGCTCACCAGTCGGGGAGCCCCAGCATTTT.